The present T cell receptor beta chain was sequenced within a study of identical twins. Findings and limits, study-wide: Partial confounding of zero-insertion analyses by invariant MAIT and iNKT cells was possible.

Of note for this clonotype: Its antigen remains unidentified.

This CDR3 has 13 amino acids. The V and J ends lost 0 bases and 11 bases respectively, with 12 bases between them. CDR1 and CDR2 (germline): SGHNT, YENEEA. In TCRdb, the 5' RACE reads were re-called with MiXCR into one record per CDR3 protein. The table lists hundreds of thousands of distinct CDR3 sequences, roughly 26% of them singletons. The same data also contributed to another study, on T cells expressing NK-cell markers. That source adds: Clarity on HCMV specificity was lacking for the expanded NKG2C+ T cell clones.

The clonotype was recovered from a woman between 18 and 29 years old in good health. The genes are TRBV11-3 and TRBJ2-3, with D perhaps given as TRBD1 or TRBD2 (6 bases each). Sequenced input: CD4+ T cells sorted from blood. CDR3 bases: TGTGCCAGCAGCTTAGAAGGAGGGGGTCGGCAGTATTTT. This encodes CASSLEGGGRQYF.